This T cell receptor beta chain was sequenced for a study of immune characterization of retroperitoneal liposarcoma. Trimming at V came to 4 bases and at J to 0 bases, leaving 2 bases not matched to a gene. This CDR3 contains 17 residues. The germline V gene has CDR1 SGHVS and CDR2 FNYEAQ. TCRdb re-called the PCR reads with MiXCR, one entry per CDR3 protein. The data contain approximately 2,000 distinct CDR3 sequences, about 35% of them singletons. This TCR was recovered from a male donor with retroperitoneal liposarcoma. The chain joins TRBV7-6 to TRBJ2-6, with TRBD1 matching 11 bases. The specimen sequenced was tumor tissue. The CDR3 region has the DNA TGTGCCAGCAGCTCCGGGACAGGGGGCTCTGGGGCCAACGTCCTGACTTTC. Amino acid sequence: CASSSGTGGSGANVLTF. Together with reference TRBV7-6 and TRBJ2-6, the CDR3 gives the full variable domain: GAGVSQSPRYKVTKRGQDVALRCDPISGHVSLYWYRQALGQGPEFLTYFNYEAQQDKSGLPNDRFSAERPEGSISTLTIQRTEQRDSAMYRCASSSGTGGSGANVLTFGAGSRLTVL.